These 10 T cell receptor beta chains were sequenced from one sample in a study of blood T cell repertoires in COVID-19. Some clones are missing from TCRdb's copy, which holds only in-frame ones; the method was immunoSEQ multiplex PCR. This sample has roughly 180,000 clones, with less than 85% found just once. Sequenced material: PBMCs or T cells enriched from blood (not recorded which). The receptors shown here come from a man in his sixties who had recovered from COVID-19.

V and J are TRBV10-1 and TRBJ2-5; D is unresolved. The CDR3 is made up of 13 amino acids. The V end lost 8 bases, the J end lost 1 base, and 11 bases lay between the germline ends. Germline CDR1 reads WNHNN; CDR2 reads SYGVQD (reference sequence). The CDR3 DNA follows: TGCGCCAGCCAATGCGCCACCCAAGAGACCCAGTACTTC. This codes for CASQCATQETQYF.

The rearrangement links TRBV5-6 to TRBJ2-3; 8 nucleotides agree with TRBD2. CDR1 is SGHDT and CDR2 is YYEEEE in the germline V gene. This CDR3 is built from 15 residues. V was pared by 1 base and J by 6 bases, with 7 bases of the junction left unmatched. The CDR3 coding sequence is TGTGCCAGCAGCTTGTGGCGGGGGGACCCGGATACGCAGTATTTT. This translates into CASSLWRGDPDTQYF. The full variable domain, rest sourced from reference TRBV5-6 and TRBJ2-3, is DAGVTQSPTHLIKTRGQQVTLRCSPKSGHDTVSWYQQALGQGPQFIFQYYEEEERQRGNFPDRFSGHQFPNYSSELNVNALLLGDSALYLCASSLWRGDPDTQYFGPGTRLTVL.

The rearrangement uses TRBV6-5 and TRBJ1-5, with D perhaps TRBD1 (5 bases). Germline lookup yields CDR1 MNHEY and CDR2 SVGAGI. V shed 8 bases and J shed 2 bases, with 7 bases lying between them. The CDR3 runs to 12 residues. DNA of the CDR3: TGTGCCAGCCGGGGGGGCAATCAGCCCCAGCATTTT. Translated, it gives CASRGGNQPQHF.

This chain connects TRBV9 to TRBJ2-3; maybe TRBD2 (6 bases). Trimming removed 1 base at V and 6 bases at J, with 15 bases between. Germline V gives CDR1 SGDLS, CDR2 YYNGEE. The CDR3 consists of 15 residues. This CDR3 reads CASSVFNQAGDTQYF. CDR3 nucleotides: TGTGCCAGCAGCGTATTCAACCAAGCGGGCGATACGCAGTATTTT.

This clone was detected a few times. The rearrangement links TRBV7-3 to TRBJ2-3; tentative D call: TRBD1 (5 bases). The germline V gene encodes CDR1 SGHTA and CDR2 FQGTGA. This CDR3 comprises 13 residues. Trimming took off 3 bases at V and 4 bases at J, with 8 bases between the two ends. In nucleotides, the CDR3 is TGTGCCAGCAGCTTTAAAGGGGCAGATACGCAGTATTTT. As protein: CASSFKGADTQYF.

The V call is TRBV7-2, the J call TRBJ1-2; tentative D call: TRBD1 (6 bases). The length of the CDR3 is 16 residues. The V gene's germline CDR1 is SGHTA and CDR2 FQGNSA. The V gene lost 5 bases and the J gene lost 3 bases, with 19 bases spanning the gap. The CDR3 spells CASSLSGMGADYGYTF. The CDR3 nucleotides read TGTGCCAGCAGCCTATCAGGGATGGGGGCCGACTATGGCTACACCTTC.

This chain uses TRBV7-6 with TRBJ2-1, with TRBD1 as a possible D gene (6 bases). Germline CDR1 is SGHVS and CDR2 is FNYEAQ. CDR3 length: 15 amino acids. The germline V and J ends were trimmed by 5 bases and 2 bases, with 13 bases remaining between them. Written as DNA, the CDR3 is TGTGCCAGCAGCCAGACAGGCCAACCCTACAATGAGCAGTTCTTC. Its translation is CASSQTGQPYNEQFF.

V and J are TRBV28 and TRBJ2-2, with D maybe TRBD1 (5 bases). Germline lookup yields CDR1 MDHEN and CDR2 SYDVKM. CDR3 length: 13 amino acids. Between the trimmed V and J ends, which lost 8 bases and 9 bases, there was a span of 16 bases. The CDR3 nucleotides read TGTGCCAGCCAACCACCCAGGGCTAGGGAGCTGTTTTTT. This codes for CASQPPRARELFF. Full variable domain (missing parts from reference TRBV28 and TRBJ2-2): DVKVTQSSRYLVKRTGEKVFLECVQDMDHENMFWYRQDPGLGLRLIYFSYDVKMKEKGDIPEGYSVSREKKERFSLILESASTNQTSMYLCASQPPRARELFFGEGSRLTVL.

The chain joins TRBV2 to TRBJ1-4; 9 nucleotides agree with TRBD1. CDR3 length: 13 amino acids. Germline V gene data show CDR1 as SNHLY and CDR2 as FYNNEI. The trim removed 8 bases at V and 4 bases at J, leaving 2 bases unmatched. CDR3 nucleotides: TGTGCCAGCGAGACAGGGGGTAATGAAAAACTGTTTTTT. It encodes CASETGGNEKLFF.

This clone was detected only a few times. V usage is TRBV5-6 and J usage is TRBJ1-5; 9 nucleotides agree with TRBD1. V shed 0 bases, J shed 7 bases, and the junction held 8 bases outside the gene matches. Germline loops: CDR1 SGHDT, CDR2 YYEEEE. The length of the CDR3 is 16 residues. Written as DNA, the CDR3 is TGTGCCAGCAGCTTGGGGGGACAGGGAGGCTGGCAGCCCCAGCATTTT. As protein: CASSLGGQGGWQPQHF. Full variable domain (rest looked up from reference TRBV5-6 and TRBJ1-5): DAGVTQSPTHLIKTRGQQVTLRCSPKSGHDTVSWYQQALGQGPQFIFQYYEEEERQRGNFPDRFSGHQFPNYSSELNVNALLLGDSALYLCASSLGGQGGWQPQHFGDGTRLSIL.